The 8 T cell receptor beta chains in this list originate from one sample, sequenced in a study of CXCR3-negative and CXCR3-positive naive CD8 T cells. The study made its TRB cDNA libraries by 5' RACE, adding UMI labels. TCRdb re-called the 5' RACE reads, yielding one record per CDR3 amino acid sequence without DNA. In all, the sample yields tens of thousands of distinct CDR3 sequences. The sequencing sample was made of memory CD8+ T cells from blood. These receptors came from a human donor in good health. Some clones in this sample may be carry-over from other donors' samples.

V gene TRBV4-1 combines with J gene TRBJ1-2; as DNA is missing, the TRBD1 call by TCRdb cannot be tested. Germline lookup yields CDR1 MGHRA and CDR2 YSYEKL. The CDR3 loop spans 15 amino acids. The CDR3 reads CASSQAGAAKDGYTF.

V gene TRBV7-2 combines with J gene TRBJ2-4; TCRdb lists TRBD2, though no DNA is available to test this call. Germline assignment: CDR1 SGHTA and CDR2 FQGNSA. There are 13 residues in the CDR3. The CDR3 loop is CASSLDGTNIQYF.

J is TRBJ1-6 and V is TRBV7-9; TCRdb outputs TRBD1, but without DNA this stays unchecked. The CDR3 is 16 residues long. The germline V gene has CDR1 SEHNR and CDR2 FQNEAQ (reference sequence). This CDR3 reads CASSSPGTAYNSPLHF. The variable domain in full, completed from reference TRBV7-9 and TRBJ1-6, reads DTGVSQNPRHKITKRGQNVTFRCDPISEHNRLYWYRQTLGQGPEFLTYFQNEAQLEKSRLLSDRFSAERPKGSFSTLEIQRTEQGDSAMYLCASSSPGTAYNSPLHFGNGTRLTVT.

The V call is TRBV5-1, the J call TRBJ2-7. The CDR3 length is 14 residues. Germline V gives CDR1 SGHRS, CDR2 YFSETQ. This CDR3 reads CASSLDRGPYEQYF.

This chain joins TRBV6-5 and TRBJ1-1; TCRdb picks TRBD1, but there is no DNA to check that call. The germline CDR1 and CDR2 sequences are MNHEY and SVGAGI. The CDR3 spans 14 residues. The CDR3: CASRPQTWSGEAFF.

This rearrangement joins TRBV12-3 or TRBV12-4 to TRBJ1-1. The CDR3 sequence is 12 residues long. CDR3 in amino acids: CASSRGTSEAFF.

CDR3 amino acids: CASSYIGGAPDTQYF. This chain uses TRBV6-2 or TRBV6-3 with TRBJ2-3; TCRdb's assignment of TRBD1 cannot be checked, as there is no DNA. CDR1 MNHEY and CDR2 SVGEGT come from the germline V gene. The CDR3 has 15 amino acids.

The CDR3 reads CASSYMGEGQPQHF. V gene TRBV6-6 combines with J gene TRBJ1-5. CDR1 and CDR2 (germline): MNHNY, SVGAGI (reference sequence). This CDR3 spans 14 amino acids.